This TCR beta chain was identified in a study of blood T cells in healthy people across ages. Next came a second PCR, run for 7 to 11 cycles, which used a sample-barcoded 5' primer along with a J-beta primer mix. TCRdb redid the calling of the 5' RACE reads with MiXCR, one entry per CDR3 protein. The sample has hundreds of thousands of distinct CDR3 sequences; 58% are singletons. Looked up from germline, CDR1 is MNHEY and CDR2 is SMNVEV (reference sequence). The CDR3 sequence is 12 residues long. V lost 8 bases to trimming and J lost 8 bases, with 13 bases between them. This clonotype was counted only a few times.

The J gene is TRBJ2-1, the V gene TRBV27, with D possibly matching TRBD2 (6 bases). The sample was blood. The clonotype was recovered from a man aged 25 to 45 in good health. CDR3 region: CASASGSYEQFF. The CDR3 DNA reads TGTGCCAGCGCCAGCGGGTCCTATGAGCAGTTCTTC.